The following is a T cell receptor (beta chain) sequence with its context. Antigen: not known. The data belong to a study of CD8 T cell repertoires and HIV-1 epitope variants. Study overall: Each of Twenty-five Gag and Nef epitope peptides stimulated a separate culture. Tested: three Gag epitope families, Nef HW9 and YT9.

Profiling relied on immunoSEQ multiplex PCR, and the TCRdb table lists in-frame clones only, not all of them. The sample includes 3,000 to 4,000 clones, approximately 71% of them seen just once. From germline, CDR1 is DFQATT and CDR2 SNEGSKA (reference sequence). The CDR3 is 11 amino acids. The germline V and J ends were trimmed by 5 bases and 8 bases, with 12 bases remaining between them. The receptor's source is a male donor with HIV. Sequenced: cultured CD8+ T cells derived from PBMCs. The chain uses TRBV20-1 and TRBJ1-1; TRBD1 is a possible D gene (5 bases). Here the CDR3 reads CSAGDGVEAFF. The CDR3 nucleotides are TGCAGTGCTGGGGACGGAGTCGAAGCTTTCTTT.